Listed below are T cell receptor beta chains from one sample, sequenced in a study of T cell responses to AZD1222 COVID-19 vaccine. Method: immunoSEQ multiplex PCR; TCRdb's copy keeps in-frame clones and lacks some. The profile shows under 150,000 clones, roughly 90% of them singletons. Source: peripheral blood, taken on day 0 of AZD1222 vaccination. These receptors were taken from an adult in good health. The CDR3 runs from the conserved cysteine through the conserved F or W. The D gene is left open where the match is weak. Size values are once, few and many counts, or a class for expanded clones, and some rows have none.

TRBV5-4	TRBJ2-3	few	TRBD1	CASSRQGASDTQYF	TGTGCCAGCAGCCGACAGGGGGCATCAGATACGCAGTATTTT
TRBV10-3	TRBJ1-6	-	-	CAISESITGTYSPLHF	TGTGCCATCAGTGAGTCCATAACCGGGACTTATTCACCCCTCCACTTT
TRBV2	TRBJ1-1	-	-	CASSNRWGTEAFF	TGTGCCAGCAGCAATCGTTGGGGGACTGAAGCTTTCTTT
TRBV6-6	TRBJ1-2	-	-	CASMAGEGMGGYTF	TGTGCCAGCATGGCCGGGGAGGGAATGGGAGGCTACACCTTC
TRBV27	TRBJ2-1	-	TRBD2	CASSPSLAGGRFNEQFF	TGTGCCAGCAGCCCAAGCTTAGCGGGGGGGCGGTTCAATGAGCAGTTCTTC
TRBV19	TRBJ2-5	-	-	CASSMRRETQYF	TGTGCCAGTAGTATGAGGCGGGAGACCCAGTACTTC
TRBV7-2	TRBJ1-3	-	-	CASSFGPVGGNTIYF	TGTGCCAGCAGCTTTGGCCCTGTGGGAGGAAACACCATATATTTT
TRBV5-1	TRBJ2-4	-	-	CASSFTVASGRDIQYF	TGCGCCAGCAGCTTCACCGTAGCTTCGGGACGGGACATTCAGTACTTC
TRBV19	TRBJ1-3	-	TRBD1	CASSTDRVGNTIYF	TGTGCCAGTAGTACGGACAGGGTTGGAAACACCATATATTTT
TRBV9	TRBJ2-2	-	TRBD1	CASSVTAGGSGGELFF	TGTGCCAGCAGCGTTACCGCAGGGGGCTCCGGCGGGGAGCTGTTTTTT
TRBV27	TRBJ1-1	-	-	CASSFTLNTEAFF	TGTGCCAGCAGTTTCACCCTGAACACTGAAGCTTTCTTT
TRBV7-2	TRBJ2-3	-	-	CASSFSANGVNTQYF	TGTGCCAGCAGCTTTAGCGCCAACGGGGTCAATACGCAGTATTTT
TRBV24-1	TRBJ2-5	once	TRBD1	CATSDLGTGSQETQYF	TGTGCCACTAGTGATTTGGGGACAGGGAGCCAAGAGACCCAGTACTTC
TRBV5-4	TRBJ2-7	-	-	CASSLWAASGEQYF	TGTGCCAGCAGCTTGTGGGCAGCAAGTGGAGAGCAGTACTTC
TRBV4-3	TRBJ2-5	-	-	CASSQEVSRETQYF	TGCGCCAGCAGCCAAGAAGTCTCTCGAGAGACCCAGTACTTC
TRBV7-8	TRBJ2-7	-	TRBD1	CASSLEGGYSYEQYF	TGTGCCAGCAGCTTAGAAGGGGGCTATTCCTACGAGCAGTACTTC
TRBV3-1/TRBV3-2	TRBJ1-3	-	-	CASSQEGANTIYF	TGTGCCAGCAGCCAAGAGGGGGCAAACACCATATATTTT
TRBV5-1	TRBJ1-2	-	-	CASSLGAPIYGYTF	TGCGCCAGCAGCTTAGGGGCGCCTATCTATGGCTACACCTTC
TRBV5-1	TRBJ2-2	-	-	CASSPGAARTGELFF	TGCGCCAGCAGCCCTGGTGCCGCCCGTACCGGGGAGCTGTTTTTT
TRBV19	TRBJ1-1	-	-	CASSIGAVHTEAFF	TGTGCCAGTAGTATAGGGGCAGTACACACTGAAGCTTTCTTT
TRBV4-1	TRBJ1-1	-	TRBD1	CASSPPRTGVNTEAFF	TGCGCCAGCAGCCCACCCCGGACAGGCGTGAACACTGAAGCTTTCTTT
TRBV2	TRBJ1-2	-	-	CASMRVWTAVPNYGYTF	TGTGCCAGCATGCGGGTATGGACAGCAGTTCCTAACTATGGCTACACCTTC
TRBV7-9	TRBJ1-1	-	-	CASSSGAQNTEAFF	TGTGCCAGCAGCTCAGGGGCACAGAACACTGAAGCTTTCTTT
TRBV11-2	TRBJ1-1	-	TRBD1	CASSLVLGQGNTEAFF	TGTGCCAGCAGCTTAGTACTGGGACAGGGGAACACTGAAGCTTTCTTT
TRBV6-6	TRBJ1-3	-	-	CASMVRSGNTIYF	TGTGCCAGCATGGTACGCTCTGGAAACACCATATATTTT
TRBV6-1	TRBJ2-2	-	-	CASSVADTGELFF	TGTGCCAGCAGTGTAGCTGACACCGGGGAGCTGTTTTTT
TRBV6-1	TRBJ1-2	-	-	CASSEGPRTYGYTF	TGTGCCAGCAGTGAAGGCCCCAGAACCTATGGCTACACCTTC
TRBV2	TRBJ2-3	once	TRBD2	CATQTSGVTDTQYF	TGTGCCACTCAGACTAGCGGGGTCACAGATACGCAGTATTTT
TRBV5-4	TRBJ2-2	-	-	CASSFGGNTGELFF	TGTGCCAGCAGCTTTGGGGGTAATACCGGGGAGCTGTTTTTT
TRBV18	TRBJ2-6	-	-	CASSPGAASGANVLTF	TGTGCCAGCTCACCGGGTGCTGCCTCTGGGGCCAACGTCCTGACTTTC
TRBV4-2	TRBJ2-3	-	TRBD2	CASSQVLAGVTDTQYF	TGTGCCAGCAGCCAAGTCCTAGCGGGGGTAACAGATACGCAGTATTTT
TRBV11-1	TRBJ2-2	-	-	CASSLVRGLSTGELFF	TGTGCCAGCAGCTTAGTAAGGGGATTGAGCACCGGGGAGCTGTTTTTT
TRBV3-1/TRBV3-2	TRBJ1-5	once	-	CASSQDPGDQPQHF	TGTGCCAGCAGCCAAGATCCGGGCGATCAGCCCCAGCATTTT
TRBV18	TRBJ2-5	-	TRBD2	CASSPGRGQETQYF	TGTGCCAGCTCACCCGGGAGGGGTCAAGAGACCCAGTACTTC
TRBV6-5	TRBJ2-2	-	-	CAIGKQANTGELFF	TGTGCCATTGGAAAACAAGCGAACACCGGGGAGCTGTTTTTT
TRBV2	TRBJ1-4	-	-	CASSPAQTNEKLFF	TGTGCCAGCAGTCCAGCCCAAACTAATGAAAAACTGTTTTTT
TRBV6-1	TRBJ1-2	-	-	CASSERGVGIGGYTF	TGTGCCAGCAGTGAAAGAGGGGTCGGGATTGGAGGCTACACCTTC
TRBV3-1/TRBV3-2	TRBJ1-5	once	-	CASSQGGANQPQHF	TGTGCCAGCAGCCAAGGGGGGGCGAATCAGCCCCAGCATTTT
TRBV15	TRBJ2-1	-	-	CATSISIGGNEQFF	TGTGCCACCAGCATATCGATAGGCGGCAATGAGCAGTTCTTC
TRBV7-6	TRBJ2-5	-	TRBD1	CASSQTGGLETQYF	TGTGCCAGCAGCCAGACAGGGGGCCTAGAGACCCAGTACTTC
TRBV10-3	TRBJ1-3	-	-	CAISEREPVSGNTIYF	TGTGCCATCAGTGAGAGGGAACCGGTCTCTGGAAACACCATATATTTT
TRBV3-1/TRBV3-2	TRBJ2-7	once	-	CASSQGVAATYEQYF	TGTGCCAGCAGCCAAGGGGTAGCGGCGACCTACGAGCAGTACTTC
TRBV2	TRBJ2-7	-	-	CASRRVSSSYEQYF	TGTGCCAGCAGGCGCGTTTCCAGCTCCTACGAGCAGTACTTC
TRBV3-1/TRBV3-2	TRBJ1-2	once	-	CASSQAQGGEIGGYTF	TGTGCCAGCAGCCAAGCACAGGGTGGGGAGATAGGTGGCTACACCTTC
TRBV7-2	TRBJ2-5	-	TRBD2	CASSVGTSMWETQYF	TGTGCCAGCAGCGTCGGGACTAGTATGTGGGAGACCCAGTACTTC
TRBV10-3	TRBJ1-1	-	-	CAISESGGNTEAFF	TGTGCCATCAGTGAGTCGGGGGGAAACACTGAAGCTTTCTTT
TRBV11-1	TRBJ2-7	-	-	CASTLQEGPYEQYF	TGTGCCAGCACCCTCCAGGAGGGCCCGTACGAGCAGTACTTC
TRBV7-2	TRBJ2-1	-	-	CASSFGGPRNEQFF	TGTGCCAGCAGCTTCGGGGGACCGAGAAATGAGCAGTTCTTC
TRBV2	TRBJ2-1	-	-	CASSEAGSSSYNEQFF	TGTGCCAGCAGTGAAGCAGGCAGTAGCTCCTACAATGAGCAGTTCTTC
TRBV6-2/TRBV6-3	TRBJ1-1	-	TRBD1	CASSSRQGANTEAFF	TGTGCCAGCAGTTCTCGACAGGGAGCGAACACTGAAGCTTTCTTT
TRBV5-1	TRBJ2-1	once	TRBD2	CASSSRHGGSYNEQFF	TGCGCCAGCAGCTCCCGCCACGGGGGGAGCTACAATGAGCAGTTCTTC
TRBV5-6	TRBJ2-3	once	-	CASSPVEGYTQYF	TGTGCCAGCAGCCCCGTCGAGGGTTATACGCAGTATTTT
TRBV10-3	TRBJ1-2	few	-	CAIKQGESYGYTF	TGTGCCATCAAACAGGGAGAAAGCTATGGCTACACCTTC
TRBV7-2	TRBJ1-4	-	-	CASSLVIASATNEKLFF	TGTGCCAGCAGCTTAGTGATTGCAAGTGCAACTAATGAAAAACTGTTTTTT
TRBV20-1	TRBJ2-7	-	TRBD1	CSASLGGAGNEEQYF	TGCAGTGCTAGTCTAGGGGGCGCGGGTAACGAGGAGCAGTACTTC
TRBV5-1	TRBJ1-2	-	TRBD1	CASSQQTGLSHGYTF	TGCGCCAGCAGCCAGCAGACAGGGCTATCCCATGGCTACACCTTC
TRBV5-4	TRBJ1-3	-	-	CASSLARGSSGNTIYF	TGTGCCAGCAGCTTGGCCCGGGGGAGCTCTGGAAACACCATATATTTT
TRBV5-6	TRBJ1-2	-	-	CASSLGQLNYGYTF	TGTGCCAGCAGCTTGGGACAGCTTAACTATGGCTACACCTTC